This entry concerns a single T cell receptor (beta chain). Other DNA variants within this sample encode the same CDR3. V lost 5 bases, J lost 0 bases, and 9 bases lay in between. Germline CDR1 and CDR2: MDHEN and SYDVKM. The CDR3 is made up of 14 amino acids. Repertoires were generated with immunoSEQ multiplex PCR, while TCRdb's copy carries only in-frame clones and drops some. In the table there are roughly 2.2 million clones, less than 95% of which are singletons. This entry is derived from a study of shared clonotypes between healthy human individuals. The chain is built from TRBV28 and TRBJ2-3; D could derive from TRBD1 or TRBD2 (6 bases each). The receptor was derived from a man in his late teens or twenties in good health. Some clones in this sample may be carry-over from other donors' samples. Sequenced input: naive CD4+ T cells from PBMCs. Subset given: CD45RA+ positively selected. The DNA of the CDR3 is TGTGCCAGCAGTCTAGGGGGGAGCACAGATACGCAGTATTTT. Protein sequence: CASSLGGSTDTQYF.